Presented here are 16 T cell receptor beta chains from one specimen sequenced in a study of graft-versus-host responses after intestinal transplantation. What these receptors recognize is not known. Method: immunoSEQ multiplex PCR; TCRdb's copy keeps in-frame clones and lacks some. This sample has 80,000 to 95,000 clones, with just over 90% found just once. The sequencing used unstimulated CD8+ T cells sorted from spleen or lymph node cells, collected before intestinal transplant. The receptors were gathered from a human donor who received an intestinal transplant.

Only one count was recorded for this clone. This chain links TRBV7-2 with TRBJ2-7, with 8 bases matching TRBD2. J lost 5 bases, V lost 1 base, and 13 bases had no gene match. Germline-derived CDR1 and CDR2 are SGHTA and FQGNSA. The CDR3 extends over 17 amino acids. As DNA, the CDR3 is TGTGCCAGCAGCTTAGTGGTACTAGCGGCGTTGATAGACGAGCAGTACTTC. This sequence encodes CASSLVVLAALIDEQYF.

V gene TRBV23-1 combines with J gene TRBJ2-5, with a weak D call TRBD1 (5 bases). TRBV23-1 is assigned to the ORF class and has an uncertain function. Deletions cut 0 bases from V and 4 bases from J, with 9 bases between. The CDR3 has 14 amino acids. DNA of the CDR3: TGCGCCAGCAGTCAATCTGTGCAGGGAGAGACCCAGTACTTC. Protein sequence: CASSQSVQGETQYF.

As concerns this clone: Other DNA sequences in this sample translate to the same CDR3. This sequence joins TRBV30 and TRBJ2-3, with D perhaps being TRBD1 or TRBD2 (6 bases each). Looked up from germline, CDR1 is GTSNPN and CDR2 is SVGIG (reference sequence). V was pared by 1 base and J by 4 bases, with 9 bases between. The CDR3 spans 13 residues. CDR3 amino acids: CAWSEGGPDTQYF. CDR3 coding DNA: TGTGCCTGGAGTGAGGGGGGACCAGATACGCAGTATTTT.

The chain recombines TRBV19 with TRBJ1-3; no firm D call. Trimming took off 1 base at V and 2 bases at J, with 6 bases between the two ends. Looked up from germline, CDR1 is LNHDA and CDR2 is SQIVND (reference sequence). This CDR3 spans 14 amino acids. Here the CDR3 DNA reads TGTGCCAGTAGTATAGGGGAAGCTGGAAACACCATATATTTT. This gives the protein CASSIGEAGNTIYF.

This chain links TRBV11-1 with TRBJ2-3, with 10 nucleotides matching TRBD2. Germline CDR1 reads SGHAT; CDR2 reads FQDESV (reference sequence). The J segment lost 2 bases and the V segment lost 5 bases, leaving 7 bases of the junction unmatched. This CDR3 is built from 16 residues. The CDR3 coding sequence is TGTGCCAGCAGCCGAGGACTAGCGGTTAACACAGATACGCAGTATTTT. It is translated as CASSRGLAVNTDTQYF.

The chain's CDR3 is CASSQEIAGGRTDTQYF. Written as DNA, the CDR3 is TGTGCCAGCAGCCAAGAGATAGCGGGAGGGCGCACAGATACGCAGTATTTT. The rearrangement joins TRBV4-2 to TRBJ2-3, with TRBD2 matching over 11 bases. The CDR3 is 17 amino acids. From germline, CDR1 is LGHNA and CDR2 YNFKEQ. V lost 0 bases, J lost 1 base, and 3 bases stayed unmatched.

This rearrangement joins TRBV30 to TRBJ2-1, with 11 bases matching TRBD2. With 5 bases clipped from V and 5 bases from J, the junction kept 5 bases outside the gene matches. CDR1 and CDR2 from the germline V gene are GTSNPN and SVGIG (reference sequence). This CDR3 comprises 14 residues. CDR3 DNA sequence: TGTGCCTGGGCTACGGGACTAGCGGACAATGAGCAGTTCTTC. Its translation is CAWATGLADNEQFF.

This clone was seen only once. The gene calls are TRBV4-1 and TRBJ2-7; 7 nucleotides line up with TRBD2. Germline loops: CDR1 MGHRA, CDR2 YSYEKL. CDR3 length: 16 amino acids. V shed 3 bases, J shed 3 bases, and the junction held 11 bases outside the gene matches. CDR3: CASSQHISGPIYEQYF. The CDR3 bases are TGCGCCAGCAGCCAGCACATTAGCGGGCCGATCTACGAGCAGTACTTC.

This chain links TRBV6-5 with TRBJ1-5; weak D call: TRBD1 (5 bases). The germline CDR1 and CDR2 sequences are MNHEY and SVGAGI. The V end was cut by 7 bases, the J end by 3 bases, with 13 bases between. The CDR3 extends over 14 amino acids. This CDR3 is CASTLGTLNQPQHF. CDR3 nucleotide sequence: TGTGCCAGCACCCTAGGGACTCTCAATCAGCCCCAGCATTTT.

CDR3 protein: CASSGLDNEQFF. DNA of the CDR3: TGCGCCAGCAGCGGACTTGACAATGAGCAGTTCTTC. The chain is built from TRBV10-2 and TRBJ2-1, with D maybe TRBD2 (5 bases). The V and J ends lost 6 bases and 5 bases respectively, with 8 bases between them. The length of the CDR3 is 12 residues. Germline CDR1 WSHSY, CDR2 SAAADI.

V is TRBV5-6 and J is TRBJ2-3; D unresolved. CDR3 size: 14 residues. Germline V lookup: CDR1 SGHDT, CDR2 YYEEEE. The V and J ends lost 2 bases and 6 bases respectively, with 13 bases between them. As DNA, the CDR3 is TGTGCCAGCAGCTTTGGTCGTAGTCTCGATACGCAGTATTTT. Residues: CASSFGRSLDTQYF.

V is TRBV2 and J is TRBJ2-5; D might be TRBD1 (6 bases). The CDR3 sequence is 13 residues long. With 8 bases removed from V and 5 bases from J, the gap between germline ends came to 15 bases. The V gene's germline CDR1 is SNHLY and CDR2 FYNNEI. The CDR3 DNA reads as TGTGCCAGCGAGGAAGGGGGAATGGAGACCCAGTACTTC. Its translation: CASEEGGMETQYF. The whole variable domain, remainder taken from reference TRBV2 and TRBJ2-5, is EPEVTQTPSHQVTQMGQEVILRCVPISNHLYFYWYRQILGQKVEFLVSFYNNEISEKSEIFDDQFSVERPDGSNFTLKIRSTKLEDSAMYFCASEEGGMETQYFGPGTRLLVL.

CDR3 DNA sequence: TGCGCCAGCAGCCAAGTTGGCTCTGGGGCCAACGTCCTGACTTTC. It codes for CASSQVGSGANVLTF. The V gene is TRBV4-1, the J gene TRBJ2-6; no definite D call. V was trimmed by 1 base and J by 0 bases, leaving 4 bases between them. Germline V gene sequence: CDR1 MGHRA, CDR2 YSYEKL. This CDR3 comprises 15 residues.

With regard to this clone: In the same sample, other DNA sequences code for this CDR3. This chain links TRBV20-1 with TRBJ2-1, with D uncertain. The ends were cut back, 4 bases at V and 4 bases at J, with 5 bases in the middle. CDR1 and CDR2 (germline): DFQATT, SNEGSKA (reference sequence). The length of the CDR3 is 11 residues. The CDR3 region is CSATSYNEQFF. The CDR3 nucleotides are TGCAGTGCTACCAGTTACAATGAGCAGTTCTTC.

This rearrangement joins TRBV7-3 to TRBJ2-2, with TRBD2 matching 9 bases. The V and J ends lost 0 bases and 2 bases, in that order; junction bases with no gene match: 7. This CDR3 spans 18 amino acids. Germline V lookup: CDR1 SGHTA, CDR2 FQGTGA. The CDR3 sequence is CASSLTAQLAGNTGELFF. The CDR3 coding sequence is TGTGCCAGCAGCTTAACTGCCCAACTAGCGGGCAACACCGGGGAGCTGTTTTTT.

The rearrangement links TRBV2 to TRBJ2-1, with 7 bases aligning to TRBD2. CDR1 SNHLY and CDR2 FYNNEI come from the germline V gene. The CDR3 consists of 14 residues. V lost 0 bases and J lost 9; bases outside the gene matches: 5. Here the CDR3 reads CASSEAGGPSEQFF. In DNA form, the CDR3 reads TGTGCCAGCAGTGAAGCGGGAGGGCCATCTGAGCAGTTCTTC.